The source of this T cell receptor (beta chain) is a study of cytomegalovirus exposure and HLA in healthy donors. Germline V gene lookup returns CDR1 SGDLS and CDR2 YYNGEE. V was clipped by 8 bases and J by 0 bases; unmatched bases: 4. The CDR3 is 14 amino acids. PCR employed 60 Vbeta and 13 Jbeta primers. Produced via immunoSEQ multiplex PCR; TCRdb's table is partial and in-frame only. The sample holds around 130,000 clones, around four fifths seen once. On this clone: Its antigen remains unidentified.

The study, taken as a whole, reports: In most subjects, TCR beta sequences reportedly gave accurate predictions of HLA-A and HLA-B alleles. Confirmation in vitro established that a few CMV-associated chains were specific for CMV antigens. More clonal expansion characterized HLA-associated TCR beta chains than equally common others in a later analysis.

The TCR comes from a man aged 25 to 45 in good health and CMV-seronegative. The specimen was PBMCs. This chain links TRBV9 with TRBJ2-3; TRBD2 matches at 9 bases. CDR3 loop: CASKRGASTDTQYF. The CDR3 bases are TGTGCCAGTAAGCGGGGGGCGAGCACAGATACGCAGTATTTT.